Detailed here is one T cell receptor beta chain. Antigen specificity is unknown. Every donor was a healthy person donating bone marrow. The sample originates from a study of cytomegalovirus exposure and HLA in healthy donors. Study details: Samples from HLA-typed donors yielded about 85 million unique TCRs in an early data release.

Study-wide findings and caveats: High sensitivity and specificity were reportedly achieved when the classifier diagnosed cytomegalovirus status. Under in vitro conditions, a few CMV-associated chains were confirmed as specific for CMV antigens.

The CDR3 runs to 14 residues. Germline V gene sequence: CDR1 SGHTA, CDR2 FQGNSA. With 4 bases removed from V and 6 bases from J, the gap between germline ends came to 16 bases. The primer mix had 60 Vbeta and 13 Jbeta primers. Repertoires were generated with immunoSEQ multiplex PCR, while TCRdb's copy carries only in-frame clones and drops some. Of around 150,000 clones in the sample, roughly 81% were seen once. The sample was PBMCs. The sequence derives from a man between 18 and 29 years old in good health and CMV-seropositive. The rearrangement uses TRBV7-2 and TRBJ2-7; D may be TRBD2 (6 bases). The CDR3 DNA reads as TGTGCCAGCAGCTCCCCTGTAGGCGGGGCCGAGCAGTACTTC. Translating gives CASSSPVGGAEQYF.